This T cell receptor (beta chain) derives from a study of cytomegalovirus exposure and HLA in healthy donors. Study summary: A subsequent analysis stated that the 120 validation repertoires were run on the same platform as the roughly 710 first-cohort repertoires. Study-wide findings and caveats: The finding came from a later analysis; first-cohort TCR clusters tended to co-occur in the 95 to 150 validation repertoires.

Germline CDR1 is KGHSH and CDR2 is LQKENI. The CDR3 sequence is 12 residues long. The V end lost 3 bases, the J end lost 2 bases, and 3 bases lay between the germline ends. In the case of this clone: Its antigen is not known.

TCRdb's copy holds only in-frame clones and misses some; the assay was immunoSEQ multiplex PCR. The table records about 280,000 clones, 88% of them present only once. This sequence joins TRBV18 and TRBJ2-3; no definite D call. Sequencing was performed on PBMCs. This receptor was obtained from a woman aged 18-35 years in good health and CMV-seronegative. The CDR3 loop reads CASSPNTDTQYF. For the CDR3, the DNA is TGTGCCAGCTCACCTAACACAGATACGCAGTATTTT.